The sequence of this T cell receptor beta chain was determined in a study of T-cell reconstitution after alpha-beta-depleted transplantation in children. The library targeted TCRbeta and was prepared with unique molecular identifiers. TCRdb analysed the PCR reads with MiXCR anew, one entry per CDR3 protein. The data contain hundreds of thousands of distinct CDR3 sequences, 13% of them singletons. Sequenced here: PBMCs, sampled from the stem cell graft. The clonotype originates from a human donor who donated a stem cell graft to a child with Fanconi anemia.

The CDR3 protein is CASSLLSVNYGYTF. The CDR3 nucleotides are TGTGCCAGCAGCTTATTGTCGGTGAACTATGGCTACACCTTC. The rearrangement links TRBV13 to TRBJ1-2; no reliable D call. With 2 bases removed from V and 2 bases from J, the gap between germline ends came to 9 bases. The germline V gene encodes CDR1 PRHDT and CDR2 FYEKMQ (reference sequence). The CDR3 has 14 residues.